The present entry profiles one T cell receptor (beta chain) with its context. The antigen remains undetermined. This sample is drawn from a study of shared clonotypes between healthy human individuals. CD45RO negativity and positive selection for CCR7 defined naive CD8 cells, a population that excluded terminally differentiated effector memory CD45RA+ cells. Healthy HIV-negative adults without recent acute infections or vaccinations served as donors. Assay: immunoSEQ multiplex PCR; the TCRdb copy retains only in-frame clones and omits some. The sample has about 580,000 clones, roughly 98% seen once. The CDR3 is made up of 19 amino acids. Germline CDR1 and CDR2: SGHTS and YDEGEE. V was trimmed by 0 bases and J by 1 base, leaving 17 bases between them. Study-level points and caveats: Rarefaction indicated that sorted-subset sequencing remained incomplete although depth was large.

Material for sequencing was naive CD8+ T cells sorted from blood. The chain uses TRBV5-8 and TRBJ2-6; D is ambiguous. This TCR was recovered from a man in his thirties or forties in good health. The CDR3 nucleotides read TGTGCCAGCAGCTTGGTTTTCGCCAGGACGAATTCTGGGGCCAACGTCCTGACTTTC. Protein sequence: CASSLVFARTNSGANVLTF.